The 22 T cell receptor beta chains in this list originate from one sample, sequenced in a study of molecular identifiers for immune sequencing clone quantification. A single record per CDR3 protein comes from TCRdb applying MiXCR to the PCR reads. The sample consists of about 320,000 distinct CDR3 sequences, about 22% of them appearing once. The sequenced sample consisted of naive CD8+ T cells from blood, with Jurkat cell RNA spiked in. Subset: FACS-sorted CD8+CD4-CCR7+CD45RA+ naive T cells. These receptors all come from a human donor in good health. Some libraries in this study had Jurkat cell RNA spiked in.

Note on this clonotype: A clone one base away is much larger, so this may be a read error. The J gene is TRBJ2-3, the V gene TRBV19; no definite D call. This CDR3 has 14 amino acids. Germline V gene sequence: CDR1 LNHDA, CDR2 SQIVND (reference sequence). CDR3 bases: TGTGCCAGTACCGATGGTTCTCCATCAGATATGCAGTATTTT. Protein product: CASTDGSPSDMQYF.

This clonotype was seen ten or more times. The chain carries TRBV11-2 and TRBJ2-4, with D perhaps TRBD1 or TRBD2 (5 bases each). This CDR3 is 18 amino acids long. The germline gives CDR1 SGHAT, CDR2 FQNNGV. Trimming took off 1 base at V and 8 bases at J, with 24 bases between the two ends. The CDR3 reads CASSLGPDEGPFSHIQYF. For the CDR3, the DNA is TGTGCCAGCAGCTTAGGGCCAGACGAGGGGCCCTTCAGTCACATTCAGTACTTC.

Comments on this clonotype: A read error may be the cause here, since a much bigger clone is one base away. The chain couples TRBV9 to TRBJ1-1; D gene ambiguous. With 3 bases removed from V and 4 bases from J, the gap between germline ends came to 10 bases. Germline-derived CDR1 and CDR2 are SGDLS and YYNGEE. The CDR3 has 13 residues. The CDR3 spells CASSADLFTEAFF. CDR3 nucleotide sequence: TGTGCCAGCAGCGCAGACTTGTTCACTGAAGCTTTCTTT.

The rearrangement links TRBV7-9 to TRBJ2-2; D may be TRBD2 (5 bases). Per germline, CDR1 SEHNR and CDR2 FQNEAQ (reference sequence). Trimming took off 2 bases at V and 2 bases at J, with 18 bases between the two ends. This CDR3 comprises 18 residues. The CDR3 reads CASSLSVMRGQNTGELFF. DNA of the CDR3: TGTGCCAGCAGCTTAAGTGTTATGAGAGGGCAAAACACCGGGGAGCTGTTTTTT.

Note on this clonotype: A much larger clone differs from this one at a single base, so this may be a read error. The chain recombines TRBV5-1 with TRBJ2-3; tentatively, D is TRBD2 (6 bases). CDR3 length: 13 residues. Germline CDR1 reads SGHRS; CDR2 reads YFSETQ. Trimming removed 7 bases from V and 4 bases from J, with 13 bases in between. Written as DNA, the CDR3 is TGCGCCAGCGGCTACGGGGGTTCAGATACGCAGTATTTT. It yields the protein CASGYGGSDTQYF.

This chain links TRBV24-1 with TRBJ2-2; 10 bases line up with TRBD2. Germline CDR1 KGHDR, CDR2 SFDVKD. The CDR3 loop spans 17 amino acids. V was pared by 3 bases and J by 6 bases, with 9 bases of the junction left unmatched. This CDR3 reads CATSDHLAGVGAGELFF. CDR3 bases: TGTGCCACCAGTGATCACCTAGCGGGAGTTGGCGCCGGGGAGCTGTTTTTT.

For this clonotype: A clone one base away is much larger, so this may be a read error. The chain is built from TRBV7-8 and TRBJ1-1; D possibly corresponds to TRBD1 (6 bases). Germline V lookup: CDR1 SGHVS, CDR2 FQNEAQ. The CDR3 covers 12 residues. Trimming left V 5 bases short and J 8 bases short, with 12 bases between. The CDR3 DNA reads TGTGCCAGCAGCGGCCGCGGGGGCGAAGCTTTCTTT. Its translation: CASSGRGGEAFF.

With respect to this clonotype: An end of the junction does not agree with germline; a read error may underlie this. The chain couples TRBV28 to TRBJ2-3, with D perhaps TRBD2 (5 bases). The length of the CDR3 is 15 residues. Per germline, CDR1 MDHEN and CDR2 SYDVKM. CDR3 in amino acids: CAGSPSGLAGDTQYF. CDR3 coding DNA: TGTGCCGGCAGTCCCTCCGGGCTAGCCGGTGATACGCAGTATTTT.

In this sample, this clonotype turned up many times. The chain couples TRBV4-1 to TRBJ2-5; D possibly corresponds to TRBD2 (6 bases). CDR3 length: 15 amino acids. From germline, CDR1 is MGHRA and CDR2 YSYEKL. With 1 base removed from V and 5 bases from J, the gap between germline ends came to 14 bases. The CDR3 here is CASSQAPASDETQYF. CDR3 coding DNA: TGCGCCAGCAGCCAAGCTCCCGCTAGCGATGAGACCCAGTACTTC.

In its sample, this clonotype was seen many times. The V call is TRBV6-2 or TRBV6-3, the J call TRBJ2-2; D unclear. Trimming removed 6 bases at V and 8 bases at J, with 10 bases between. This CDR3 has 12 residues. Germline-derived CDR1 and CDR2 are MNHEY and SVGEGT. As DNA, the CDR3 is TGTGCCAGCAGCTTGGGTAGGGGGGAGCTGTTTTTT. Residues: CASSLGRGELFF.

Ten or more counts support this clonotype. The V gene is TRBV20-1, the J gene TRBJ2-7; D may be TRBD2 (6 bases). The V end was cut by 2 bases, the J end by 3 bases, with 11 bases between. The CDR3 runs to 13 residues. The germline CDR1 and CDR2 sequences are DFQATT and SNEGSKA (reference sequence). The CDR3, as DNA: TGCAGTGCTAGAATCCGGGGGAGCTACGAGCAGTACTTC. This codes for CSARIRGSYEQYF.

The sample holds many counts of this clonotype. V and J are TRBV7-2 and TRBJ2-3; 7 nucleotides agree with TRBD2. V lost 5 bases and J lost 0; bases outside the gene matches: 5. The CDR3 runs to 15 residues. Germline CDR1 reads SGHTA; CDR2 reads FQGNSA. The chain's CDR3 is CASSVLATSTDTQYF. CDR3 bases: TGTGCCAGCAGCGTACTAGCGACTAGCACAGATACGCAGTATTTT.

The genes are TRBV19 and TRBJ1-1; D possibly corresponds to TRBD1 (5 bases). Trimming removed 3 bases at V and 4 bases at J, with 12 bases between. The CDR3 has 14 residues. CDR1 and CDR2 from the germline V gene are LNHDA and SQIVND (reference sequence). CDR3 in DNA: TGTGCCAGTAGTATCGGAGGGGTGATCACTGAAGCTTTCTTT. Translation: CASSIGGVITEAFF.

In this sample, this clonotype turned up a few times. The V call is TRBV6-2 or TRBV6-3, the J call TRBJ1-1, with D perhaps TRBD1 (6 bases). This CDR3 has 13 residues. CDR1 and CDR2 (germline): MNHEY, SVGEGT. V gave up 5 bases and J gave up 11 bases, with 18 bases separating them. The CDR3, as DNA: TGTGCCAGCAGTGAGTACGGTCCAAGGGGGGCTTTCTTT. Translation gives CASSEYGPRGAFF.

Regarding this clonotype: A read error may explain this, as a much larger clone is one base away. No conserved phenylalanine or tryptophan is present at the end of the CDR3, so a read error is the likely explanation. V and J are TRBV13 and TRBJ1-5, with 7 bases aligning to TRBD1. Per germline, CDR1 PRHDT and CDR2 FYEKMQ (reference sequence). V shed 5 bases and J 0 bases; nucleotides not matched to a gene: 7. This CDR3 is built from 16 residues. DNA for the CDR3: TGTGCCAGCAGCCAAGGGGGCTACAATAGCAATCAGCCCCAGCATTCT. The encoded protein is CASSQGGYNSNQPQHS.

The table lists this clonotype with a few counts. This chain uses TRBV21-1 with TRBJ2-7; TRBD1, the D gene given by the table, was not confirmed from the DNA. TRBV21-1 represents a pseudogene. The CDR3 loop spans 14 amino acids. CDR3 residues: CAGSKGAETYEQYF. In nucleotides, the CDR3 is TGTGCCGGCAGCAAAGGGGCGGAAACCTACGAGCAGTACTTC.

The chain has TRBV19 and TRBJ2-7; maybe TRBD1 (6 bases). The germline V and J ends were trimmed by 0 bases and 3 bases, with 21 bases remaining between them. CDR1 is LNHDA, CDR2 SQIVND, per germline (reference sequence). CDR3 length: 18 amino acids. The CDR3 protein is CASSIEGSGTYGYYEQYF. The CDR3 region has the DNA TGTGCCAGTAGTATAGAGGGATCCGGGACATATGGTTACTACGAGCAGTACTTC.

This clonotype was seen repeatedly, ten times or more. The chain has TRBV7-9 and TRBJ1-3; a weak D match, TRBD1 (5 bases). Germline V gives CDR1 SEHNR, CDR2 FQNEAQ (reference sequence). Trimming pared 7 bases from V and 2 bases from J, leaving 18 bases between. This CDR3 is built from 16 residues. The CDR3 coding sequence is TGTGCCAGCAACCGGGGGGGGGTAAGACCTGGAAACACCATATATTTT. It yields the protein CASNRGGVRPGNTIYF. Variable domain in full (rest from reference TRBV7-9 and TRBJ1-3): DTGVSQNPRHKITKRGQNVTFRCDPISEHNRLYWYRQTLGQGPEFLTYFQNEAQLEKSRLLSDRFSAERPKGSFSTLEIQRTEQGDSAMYLCASNRGGVRPGNTIYFGEGSWLTVV.

Details on this clonotype: A read error may explain this, as a much larger clone is one base away. J is TRBJ2-1 and V is TRBV5-1; 14 nucleotides line up with TRBD2. CDR3 length: 17 amino acids. Germline V gene sequence: CDR1 SGHRS, CDR2 YFSETQ. The chain's CDR3 is CASSLTAGTSGSNEQLF. CDR3 coding DNA: TGCGCCAGCAGCTTGACGGCCGGGACTAGCGGGAGTAATGAGCAGCTCTTC.

This clonotype was detected many times. The V and J genes are TRBV29-1 and TRBJ1-2; D unclear. The CDR3 is made up of 13 amino acids. Trimming removed 1 base from V and 4 bases from J, with 10 bases in between. Per the germline V gene, CDR1 is SQVTM and CDR2 is ANQGSEA. CDR3 nucleotide sequence: TGCAGCGTTGAAGCCAGACTGGGCTATGGCTACACCTTC. This sequence encodes CSVEARLGYGYTF.

Worth noting for this clonotype: Being one base from a much bigger clone, this may be a read error. The chain has TRBV12-3 or TRBV12-4 and TRBJ1-3; D is unclear. Trimming pared 3 bases from V and 4 bases from J, leaving 13 bases between. This CDR3 spans 15 amino acids. The CDR3 bases are TGTGCCAGCAGTTTGTCATCCGGTTCAGGAAACACCATATATTTT. This codes for CASSLSSGSGNTIYF.

This clonotype was seen only a few times. The chain uses TRBV19 and TRBJ2-7, with D possibly matching TRBD2 (7 bases). This CDR3 spans 16 amino acids. CDR1 is LNHDA and CDR2 is SQIVND in the germline V gene (reference sequence). Trimming left V 6 bases short and J 0 bases short, with 18 bases between. The DNA of the CDR3 is TGTGCCAGTAGCACAGAGGAGGGGGGGAACTCCTACGAGCAGTACTTC. It yields the protein CASSTEEGGNSYEQYF.